A selection of T cell receptor beta chains follows, all from one sample in a study of chemoradiotherapy in HPV16-positive cancers. Method: immunoSEQ multiplex PCR; TCRdb's copy keeps in-frame clones and lacks some. The sample yields 8,500 to 9,000 clones, 85% to 90% seen once. Sequencing used blood, obtained from a patient who underwent chemoradiotherapy. These receptors originate from a human donor with HPV-associated anogenital cancer. Both conserved end residues are part of each CDR3. The order of the fields is V gene, J gene, D gene, clone size, CDR3 protein. The D gene is left open where the match is weak. Clone size is given for some rows only: seen once, a few or many times, or a class if the clone is expanded.

TRBV4-1	TRBJ2-1	NA	NA	CASSQGTLTRGNEQFF
TRBV28	TRBJ2-5	NA	NA	CASGQGGGETQYF
TRBV18	TRBJ2-7	NA	NA	CASSPRPDYEQYF
TRBV29-1	TRBJ2-7	TRBD2	NA	CSVETGGGYEQYF
TRBV30	TRBJ1-3	NA	once	CAWSPNAGGNTIYF
TRBV5-6	TRBJ1-6	NA	NA	CASSFQGSTGSPLHF
TRBV28	TRBJ1-2	NA	NA	CASRTTNYGYTF
TRBV28	TRBJ1-5	NA	once	CASSSDSNQPQHF
TRBV19	TRBJ1-3	NA	NA	CASSIDGGSTRFGNTIYF
TRBV6-5	TRBJ2-7	NA	once	CASSYSVREGEQYF
TRBV20-1	TRBJ2-7	NA	NA	CSAESSYEQYF
TRBV10-3	TRBJ2-7	TRBD1	NA	CAISEPAWGQGRHEQYF
TRBV27	TRBJ2-5	NA	NA	CASSIGQTQETQYF
TRBV2	TRBJ2-7	TRBD1	NA	CASNQYPGQGDEQYF
TRBV9	TRBJ1-2	TRBD1	once	CASSVTTGADGYTF
TRBV10-3	TRBJ1-1	NA	NA	CAISGGTNTEAFF
TRBV5-4	TRBJ1-2	TRBD1	NA	CASSPILQGARRVGGYTF
TRBV27	TRBJ1-1	NA	NA	CASSSQGRTEAFF
TRBV5-1	TRBJ1-2	NA	NA	CASSDARTGSYGYTF
TRBV6-1	TRBJ1-1	NA	NA	CASSEGGALNTEAFF
TRBV27	TRBJ1-5	TRBD1	once	CASSLNPPTGANQPQHF
TRBV5-1	TRBJ2-3	NA	NA	CASSFRSPSTDTQYF